These T cell receptor beta chains were read from a single sample in a study of follicular helper T cells after annual influenza vaccination. Generated by immunoSEQ multiplex PCR, the TCRdb table keeps only in-frame clones and is missing some. The data hold 3,500 to 5,500 clones, with 82% observed a single time. The input for sequencing was CXCR5+ CD38- circulating T follicular helper cells from blood, taken on the day of influenza vaccination. Every receptor here comes from an adult who received the influenza vaccine. The CDR3 runs from the conserved cysteine through the conserved F or W. A D gene is named only where the DNA matches it firmly. The size entry is marked missing in some rows and otherwise reads once, few, many or a size class.

few,NA,TRBJ1-2,TRBV4-2,TGTGCCAGCAGCCAAGAACGGTCGGGGGTTTCCTATGGCTACACCTTC,CASSQERSGVSYGYTF
NA,NA,TRBJ2-2,TRBV19,NA,CASTSAGELFF
NA,NA,TRBJ2-7,TRBV7-2,TGTGCCAGCAGCTTAGGAGTGGGGCAGTACTTC,CASSLGVGQYF
once,TRBD1,TRBJ2-3,TRBV7-9,TGTGCCAGCAGCTCGAGGGCAGGGACAGGGTACACAGATACGCAGTATTTT,CASSSRAGTGYTDTQYF
once,TRBD2,TRBJ2-3,TRBV15,TGTGCCACCAGCAGAGGTGGGGCGGGGGGACGCACAGATACGCAGTATTTT,CATSRGGAGGRTDTQYF
NA,TRBD1,TRBJ1-2,TRBV5-5,TGTGCCAGCAGCAGGGACAGGGGGGATGGCTACACCTTC,CASSRDRGDGYTF
NA,TRBD1,TRBJ1-4,TRBV5-4,TGTGCCAGCAGCCTCGGGACAGGGACCGAAAAACTGTTTTTT,CASSLGTGTEKLFF
NA,TRBD1,TRBJ1-2,TRBV6-5,TGTGCCAGCAGTAGACAGGGGATGGGCTACACCTTC,CASSRQGMGYTF
NA,TRBD1,TRBJ1-1,TRBV18,TGTGCCAGCTCACCCCCGGGACAGGGGGCGAACACTGAAGCTTTCTTT,CASSPPGQGANTEAFF
NA,TRBD2,TRBJ2-1,TRBV6-4,TGTGCCAGCAGTGACTCTGGACTAGCGGGATACAATGAGCAGTTCTTC,CASSDSGLAGYNEQFF
NA,NA,TRBJ2-3,TRBV5-1,TGCGCCAGCAGCTTGGGGCGGGGACGCACAGATACGCAGTATTTT,CASSLGRGRTDTQYF
NA,TRBD1,TRBJ1-5,TRBV6-5,TGTGCCAGCAGTGAGACAGGGAGACAGCCCCAGCATTTT,CASSETGRQPQHF
NA,TRBD2,TRBJ2-1,TRBV27,TGTGCCAGCAGCAGTACCGGGACTAGCCCCAATGAGCAGTTCTTC,CASSSTGTSPNEQFF
NA,NA,TRBJ2-5,TRBV5-1,TGCGCCAGCAGCTTGTTCCCTCAAGAGACCCAGTACTTC,CASSLFPQETQYF
NA,NA,TRBJ1-1,TRBV19,TGTGCCAGTAGTCCGGACCTGTGGGGGGGCGAAGAAGCTTTCTTT,CASSPDLWGGEEAFF
NA,NA,TRBJ2-5,TRBV18,TGTGCCAGCTCTACCAAGGTAGTGGAGACCCAGTACTTC,CASSTKVVETQYF
NA,NA,TRBJ2-3,TRBV4-2,TGTGCCAGCAGCCGGGACGGGGGTCGAGATACGCAGTATTTT,CASSRDGGRDTQYF
few,NA,TRBJ2-7,TRBV7-2,TGTGCCAGCAGCCCAAACAGGCTAAACGGAGACGAGCAGTACTTC,CASSPNRLNGDEQYF
NA,TRBD2,TRBJ2-3,TRBV7-9,TGTGCCAGCAGCTCTAGCGGGGGGGCCTCCAATACGCAGTATTTT,CASSSSGGASNTQYF
once,NA,TRBJ1-5,TRBV7-9,TGTGCCAGCAGCTTAGGAAGGGGTTCAGGCAATCAGCCCCAGCATTTT,CASSLGRGSGNQPQHF
NA,TRBD1,TRBJ1-5,TRBV10-3,TGTGCCATCAAGGGGGGACAGGGGGCGAACGGCAATCAGCCCCAGCATTTT,CAIKGGQGANGNQPQHF
NA,NA,TRBJ2-7,TRBV10-3,TGTGCCATCAGTGGGGCAGGTTACTACGAGCAGTACTTC,CAISGAGYYEQYF
NA,NA,TRBJ1-4,TRBV6-1,TGTGCCAGCAGTGAAGCGGGCTTACACTCACTACGGGGTGAAAAACTGTTTTTT,CASSEAGLHSLRGEKLFF
NA,NA,TRBJ1-3,TRBV18,TGTGCCAGCTCCCAAGGCAGGAGCACTGGAAACACCATATATTTT,CASSQGRSTGNTIYF
NA,NA,TRBJ1-5,TRBV4-1,TGCGCCAGCAGCCAATCGCGAGGGCAGGGGATCAGCAATCAGCCCCAGCATTTT,CASSQSRGQGISNQPQHF
NA,NA,TRBJ1-3,TRBV4-3,TGCGCCAGCAGCCAAGGGCAGGGCTTTGTCGGAAACACCATATATTTT,CASSQGQGFVGNTIYF
NA,TRBD1,TRBJ2-1,TRBV19,TGTGCCAGTAGTAAGGGGGCATTTCGAAATGAGCAGTTCTTC,CASSKGAFRNEQFF
NA,NA,TRBJ1-1,TRBV5-6,TGTGCCAGCAGCATAAGGACTGAAGCTTTCTTT,CASSIRTEAFF
NA,TRBD2,TRBJ2-2,TRBV7-7,TGTGCTAGCAGCCGGACTAGCGGGGGGGCCGGGGAGCTGTTTTTT,CASSRTSGGAGELFF
NA,TRBD2,TRBJ2-3,TRBV7-3,TGTGCCAGCAGCTTAAGTGTTAGCGGGGGGGCCACAGATACGCAGTATTTT,CASSLSVSGGATDTQYF
NA,NA,TRBJ2-5,TRBV5-6,TGTGCCAGCAGCTTTCGAGAGACCCAGTACTTC,CASSFRETQYF
NA,NA,TRBJ1-2,TRBV6-6,TGTGCCAGCAGCCCAATGGCAGGGGTGAATGGCTACACCTTC,CASSPMAGVNGYTF
NA,NA,TRBJ1-5,TRBV9,TGTGCCAGCAGCCTGACGGGTAACCGGGAGCAGCCCCAGCATTTT,CASSLTGNREQPQHF
NA,NA,TRBJ1-6,TRBV7-8,TGTGCCAGCAGCCCTCCTAGCCTTAATAATTCACCCCTCCACTTT,CASSPPSLNNSPLHF
NA,NA,TRBJ1-1,TRBV9,TGTGCCAGCAGCGCAGGGGAAGTTCTAGGGGCTGAAGCTTTCTTT,CASSAGEVLGAEAFF
NA,NA,TRBJ2-3,TRBV20-1,TGCAGTGCTAGTCGTTCGGATACGCAGTATTTT,CSASRSDTQYF
NA,NA,TRBJ1-3,TRBV29-1,TGCAGCGTTGAAGTGGCAGGAGGAAACACCATATATTTT,CSVEVAGGNTIYF
NA,NA,TRBJ2-5,TRBV18,TGTGCCAGCTCACCATCGCCAGGAGAGACCCAGTACTTC,CASSPSPGETQYF
NA,NA,TRBJ1-1,TRBV29-1,TGCAGCGTTGAGGACATGCGGGTCCCTGAAGCTTTCTTT,CSVEDMRVPEAFF
once,NA,TRBJ2-4,TRBV19,TGTGCCAGTAGTATTTTCGAGGGGGGGAAAAACATTCAGTACTTC,CASSIFEGGKNIQYF
NA,TRBD2,TRBJ2-2,TRBV7-8,TGTGCCAGCAGCTTGGTAGCGGGGGCGGGCACCGGGGAGCTGTTTTTT,CASSLVAGAGTGELFF
NA,NA,TRBJ2-7,TRBV28,TGTGCCAGCAGGCCCCCCTTAGGCTACGAGCAGTACTTC,CASRPPLGYEQYF
NA,NA,TRBJ1-2,TRBV7-3,TGTGCCAGCAGCTTAAGTGGGGGGGGTGCTAGCACTGGCTACACCTTC,CASSLSGGGASTGYTF
NA,NA,TRBJ1-5,TRBV10-3,TGTGCCATCAGTGACAATAGCAATCAGCCCCAGCATTTT,CAISDNSNQPQHF
NA,NA,TRBJ2-7,TRBV5-1,TGCGCCAGCAGCTTGCCAGGGCCATACGAGCAGTACTTC,CASSLPGPYEQYF
NA,TRBD2,TRBJ2-3,TRBV7-2,TGTGCCAGCAGCTTAAGGCGGGGGGGCCTGGGAGATACGCAGTATTTT,CASSLRRGGLGDTQYF
NA,NA,TRBJ2-5,TRBV5-1,TGCGCCAGCAGCTTGGATGGTCAAGAGACCCAGTACTTC,CASSLDGQETQYF
once,NA,TRBJ2-5,TRBV10-3,TGTGCCATCAGTGAGTCAGTCGGGAAGTACCAAGAGACCCAGTACTTC,CAISESVGKYQETQYF
NA,NA,TRBJ2-7,TRBV6-5,TGTGCCAGCGCACTGCAACTCTCCTACGAGCAGTACTTC,CASALQLSYEQYF
NA,TRBD1,TRBJ1-1,TRBV27,TGTGCCAGCAGTTTTAGTAGACAGGGGGCAGAAGCTTTCTTT,CASSFSRQGAEAFF
NA,NA,TRBJ1-1,TRBV13,TGTGCCAGCAGCTTCTTGGGCGGAGGCGAAGCTTTCTTT,CASSFLGGGEAFF
once,NA,TRBJ2-1,TRBV5-4,TGTGCCAGCAGCTTCCGGGACTTGGGCCACAATGAGCAGTTCTTC,CASSFRDLGHNEQFF
NA,NA,TRBJ2-3,TRBV18,TGTGCCAGCTCCCTGGGCAGGGGTTGGACAGATACGCAGTATTTT,CASSLGRGWTDTQYF
NA,TRBD1,TRBJ1-1,TRBV7-8,TGTGCCAGCAGCCGTAGGACAGGGGGGGACACTGAAGCTTTCTTT,CASSRRTGGDTEAFF